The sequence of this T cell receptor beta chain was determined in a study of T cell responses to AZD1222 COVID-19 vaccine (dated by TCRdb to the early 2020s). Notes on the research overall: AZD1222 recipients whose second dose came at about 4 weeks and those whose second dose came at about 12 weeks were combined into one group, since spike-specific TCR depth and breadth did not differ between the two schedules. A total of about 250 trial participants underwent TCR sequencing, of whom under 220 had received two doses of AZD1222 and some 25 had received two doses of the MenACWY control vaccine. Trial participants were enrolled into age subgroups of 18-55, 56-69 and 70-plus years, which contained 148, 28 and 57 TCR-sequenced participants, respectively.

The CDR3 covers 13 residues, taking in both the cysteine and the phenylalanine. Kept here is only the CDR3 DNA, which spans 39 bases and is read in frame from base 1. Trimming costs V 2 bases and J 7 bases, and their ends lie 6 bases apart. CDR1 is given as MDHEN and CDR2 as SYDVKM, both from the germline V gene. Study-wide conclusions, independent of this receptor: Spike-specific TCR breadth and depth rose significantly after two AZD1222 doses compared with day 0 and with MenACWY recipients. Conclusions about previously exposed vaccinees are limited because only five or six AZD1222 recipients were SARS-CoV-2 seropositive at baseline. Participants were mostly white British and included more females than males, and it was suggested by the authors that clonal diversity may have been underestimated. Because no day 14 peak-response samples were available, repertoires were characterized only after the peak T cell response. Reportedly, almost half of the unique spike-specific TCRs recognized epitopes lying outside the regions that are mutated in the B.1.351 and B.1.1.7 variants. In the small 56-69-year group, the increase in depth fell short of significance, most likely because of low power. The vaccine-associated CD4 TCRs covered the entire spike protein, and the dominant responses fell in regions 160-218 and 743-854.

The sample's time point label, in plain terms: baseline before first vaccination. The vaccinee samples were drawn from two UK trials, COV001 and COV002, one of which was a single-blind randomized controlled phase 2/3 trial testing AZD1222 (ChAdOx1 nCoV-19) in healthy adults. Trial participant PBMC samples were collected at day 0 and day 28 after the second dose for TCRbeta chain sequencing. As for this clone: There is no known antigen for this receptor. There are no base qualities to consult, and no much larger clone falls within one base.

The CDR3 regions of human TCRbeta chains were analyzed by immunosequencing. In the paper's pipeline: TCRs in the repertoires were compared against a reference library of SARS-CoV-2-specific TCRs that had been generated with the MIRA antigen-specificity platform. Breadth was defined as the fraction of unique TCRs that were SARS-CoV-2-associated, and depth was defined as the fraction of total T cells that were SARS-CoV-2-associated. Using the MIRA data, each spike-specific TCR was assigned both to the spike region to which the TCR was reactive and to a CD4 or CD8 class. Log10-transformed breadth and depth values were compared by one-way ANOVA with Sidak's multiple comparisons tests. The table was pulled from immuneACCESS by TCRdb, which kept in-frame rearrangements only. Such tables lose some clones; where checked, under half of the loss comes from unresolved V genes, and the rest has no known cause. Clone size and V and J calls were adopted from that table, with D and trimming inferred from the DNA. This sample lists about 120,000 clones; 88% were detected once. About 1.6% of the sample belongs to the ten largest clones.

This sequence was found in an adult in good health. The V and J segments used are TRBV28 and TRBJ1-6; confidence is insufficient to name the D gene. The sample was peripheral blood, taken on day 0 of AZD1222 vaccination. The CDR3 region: CASSLMMNSPLHF. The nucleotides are TGTGCCAGCAGTTTAATGATGAATTCACCCCTCCACTTT.